Listed below are T cell receptor beta chains from one sample, sequenced in a study of glioma-infiltrating T cells after dendritic cell vaccination. Measured with immunoSEQ multiplex PCR; TCRdb has only the in-frame clones, and not every one. The table shows roughly 80,000 clones, with around 86% occurring only once. Sequences were derived from blood, sampled after dendritic cell vaccination. These receptor sequences come from a human donor with glioblastoma. Each CDR3 is given with its conserved first and last residue. A D gene is named only where the DNA matches it firmly. Rows give clone size only sometimes, using once, few, many, or a class for an expanded clone.

d_gene	v_gene	abundance	j_gene	CDR3nt	CDR3aa
NA	TRBV6-1	NA	TRBJ2-7	TGTGCCAGCAGTGAAATCGGTGGTGCAGGGGAGTACGAGCAGTACTTC	CASSEIGGAGEYEQYF
TRBD2	TRBV2	once	TRBJ2-7	TGTGCCAATCTAGCGGGAGGTCCTATCTCCTACGAGCAGTACTTC	CANLAGGPISYEQYF
NA	TRBV11-2	NA	TRBJ1-2	TGTGCCAGCAGCCTCGACACCTATGGCTACACCTTC	CASSLDTYGYTF
NA	TRBV7-3	NA	TRBJ2-7	TGTGCCAGCAGCTTAGGTTCGGGGGTCTCCTACGAGCAGTACTTC	CASSLGSGVSYEQYF
TRBD2	TRBV6-6	NA	TRBJ2-1	TGTGCCAGCAGACCTAGCGGGGCCATGTCCCTCTTC	CASRPSGAMSLF
NA	TRBV5-1	NA	TRBJ2-5	TGCGCCAGCAGCTTGGGGTCGCAAGACTCGCGGGACCAGTACTTC	CASSLGSQDSRDQYF
TRBD2	TRBV7-9	NA	TRBJ2-5	TGTGCCAGCAGCGGAACTAGCGTGGAGACCCAGTACTTC	CASSGTSVETQYF
NA	TRBV11-3	once	TRBJ2-2	TGTGCCAGCAGCCTACGGAACACCGGGGAGCTGTTTTTT	CASSLRNTGELFF
TRBD1	TRBV9	NA	TRBJ1-5	TGTGCCAGCAGCGTAGGACAGGGGGGCAATCAGCCCCAGCATTTT	CASSVGQGGNQPQHF
NA	TRBV27	NA	TRBJ2-3	TGTGCCAGCAGTCAATTACAGGGTTTCCCAGATACGCAGTATTTT	CASSQLQGFPDTQYF
NA	TRBV19	NA	TRBJ1-5	TGTGCCAGTAGTGCAGGGGTTTATAGCAATCAGCCCCAGCATTTT	CASSAGVYSNQPQHF
NA	TRBV29-1	NA	TRBJ2-1	TGCAGCGTTTTAGGGAGGAGGAGCTCCTACAATGAGCAGTTCTTC	CSVLGRRSSYNEQFF
NA	TRBV4-1	NA	TRBJ2-1	TGCGCCAGCAGCCCCGAGGGACATTTCTACAATGAGCAGTTCTTC	CASSPEGHFYNEQFF
TRBD1	TRBV7-9	NA	TRBJ1-1	TGTGCCAGCAGCTTAGCGCTCGGGACAGGTGAAGCTTTCTTT	CASSLALGTGEAFF
NA	TRBV5-4	NA	TRBJ2-7	TGTGCCAGCAGCTTCATGGAGGGGAATTCCTACGAGCAGTACTTC	CASSFMEGNSYEQYF
TRBD2	TRBV7-9	NA	TRBJ2-2	TGTGCCAGCAGCTCTCTAGCGGGGGACACCAGGGAGCTGTTTTTT	CASSSLAGDTRELFF
NA	TRBV4-2	NA	TRBJ1-2	TGTGCCAGCAGCCATGCCGTGGGGCTCTATGGCTACACCTTC	CASSHAVGLYGYTF
TRBD2	TRBV7-6	NA	TRBJ2-5	TGTGCCAGCAGCCTCAGCGGGGGGGCGGTGACCCAGTACTTC	CASSLSGGAVTQYF
TRBD1	TRBV11-3	NA	TRBJ2-5	TGTGCCAGCAGCGGTAACAGGGGACAAGAGACCCAGTACTTC	CASSGNRGQETQYF
NA	TRBV2	NA	TRBJ1-1	TGTGCCAGCGCCGAGGTGGGGGCCTACACTGAAGCTTTCTTT	CASAEVGAYTEAFF
TRBD2	TRBV27	medium-sized	TRBJ2-3	TGTGCCAGCAGTTTAGTAGGGCGGGGGGAACTCCACACAGATACGCAGTATTTT	CASSLVGRGELHTDTQYF
TRBD2	TRBV9	NA	TRBJ2-5	TGTGCCAGCAGCCTACGACTAGCGGGAGGGAAAGAGACCCAGTACTTC	CASSLRLAGGKETQYF
NA	TRBV6-4	few	TRBJ2-1	TGTGCCAGCAGCGTCCAGGGGTTATCCTACAATGAGCAGTTCTTC	CASSVQGLSYNEQFF
TRBD1	TRBV11-2	NA	TRBJ1-5	TGTGCCAGCAGCTTAGCGACGGACAGGGGACATCAGCCCCAGCATTTT	CASSLATDRGHQPQHF
TRBD1	TRBV7-6	NA	TRBJ2-3	TGTGCCAGCAGCTTATCCTTTCGAACAGGGGGCACAGATACGCAGTATTTT	CASSLSFRTGGTDTQYF
TRBD2	TRBV4-1	once	TRBJ2-7	TGCGCCAGCAGCCAAGATCCGGGAGGTTACGAGCAGTACTTC	CASSQDPGGYEQYF
NA	TRBV9	NA	TRBJ1-1	TGTGCCAGCAGCAAGACGGGGGTGAACACTGAAGCTTCCTTT	CASSKTGVNTEASF
TRBD1	TRBV11-2	NA	TRBJ1-4	TGTGCCAGCAGCCCCACCGGGACAGTTAATGAAAAACTGTTTTTT	CASSPTGTVNEKLFF
TRBD1	TRBV5-1	NA	TRBJ2-2	TGCGCCAGCACCCGGAGTGGGACAGACAACACCGGGGAGCTGTTTTTT	CASTRSGTDNTGELFF
TRBD2	TRBV27	NA	TRBJ2-7	TGTGCCAGCAGTTCTCCCCGGACTAGCGGCCCTCTCGAGCAGTACTTC	CASSSPRTSGPLEQYF
TRBD1	TRBV27	NA	TRBJ1-5	TGTGCCAGCAGTTTATCATCCGGGACAGGGACTTTCAATCAGCCCCAGCATTTT	CASSLSSGTGTFNQPQHF
NA	TRBV2	NA	TRBJ2-2	TGTGCCAGCAGACCCGTGACAGTAAACACCGGGGAGCTGTTTTTT	CASRPVTVNTGELFF
NA	TRBV4-1	NA	TRBJ2-7	TGCGCCAGCAGTAGGGGAAACGAGCAGTACTTC	CASSRGNEQYF
NA	TRBV19	NA	TRBJ1-3	TGTGCCAGTAGCGCCCCGGGGGAGTACTCTGGAAACACCATATATTTT	CASSAPGEYSGNTIYF
NA	TRBV10-2	NA	TRBJ2-7	TGCGCCAGCGGGACACAAATTTTTTACGAGCAGTACTTC	CASGTQIFYEQYF
TRBD1	TRBV7-6	NA	TRBJ1-1	TGTGCCAGCAGCCCGGGGACAGGCCTTATGAACACTGAAGCTTTCTTT	CASSPGTGLMNTEAFF
NA	TRBV7-2	NA	TRBJ2-2	TGTGCCAGCAGCTACCAGGGGATTAACACCGGGGAGCTGTTTTTT	CASSYQGINTGELFF
TRBD1	TRBV7-6	NA	TRBJ2-7	TGTGCCAGCAGCCCTGCATTGGGACAGGGTGGCTACGAGCAGTACTTC	CASSPALGQGGYEQYF
NA	TRBV7-9	once	TRBJ1-1	TGTGCCAGCAGCTTAGTAGGGGGGGGTGGAACTGAAGCTTTCTTT	CASSLVGGGGTEAFF
NA	TRBV20-1	NA	TRBJ1-2	TGCAGTGCTAGGAATCGGTATGGCTACACCTTC	CSARNRYGYTF
TRBD2	TRBV6-4	NA	TRBJ2-3	TGTGCCAGCAGTGAGGGGATAGCGGGAGCGGCAGATACGCAGTATTTT	CASSEGIAGAADTQYF
NA	TRBV11-2	NA	TRBJ2-6	TGTGCCAGCAGCTCCAGGAACGAAGGGGCCAACGTCCTGACTTTC	CASSSRNEGANVLTF
NA	TRBV6-6	NA	TRBJ2-7	TGTGCCAGCAGTTACTCGGAGGTGGGTTCCTACGAGCAGTACTTC	CASSYSEVGSYEQYF
TRBD1	TRBV27	NA	TRBJ2-2	TGTGCCAGCAGTTTACAGGGGGCGGGGACCGGGGAGCTGTTTTTT	CASSLQGAGTGELFF
TRBD1	TRBV6-5	NA	TRBJ1-2	TGTGCCAGCAGTTACACGACAGGGGGCGACTATGGCTACACCTTC	CASSYTTGGDYGYTF
NA	TRBV7-6	NA	TRBJ1-2	TGTGCCAGCAGCCCCGGGGAGGACCAATCTAACTATGGCTACACCTTC	CASSPGEDQSNYGYTF
TRBD2	TRBV5-1	NA	TRBJ2-5	TGCGCCAGCAGCCGGGTGCTAGCGGGGGCCCACGGGGGGGAGACCCAGTACTTC	CASSRVLAGAHGGETQYF
TRBD2	TRBV15	NA	TRBJ2-7	TGTGCCACCAGCGGAGGGACTAGCGGCTACGAGCAGTACTTC	CATSGGTSGYEQYF
TRBD2	TRBV9	NA	TRBJ2-5	TGTGCCAGCAGCTTTATAGCGGGAGTAGGGGCGGAGACCCAGTACTTC	CASSFIAGVGAETQYF